This TCR beta chain was recovered during a study of T cell responses to AZD1222 COVID-19 vaccine. Study conclusions and caveats: Close to half of all spike-specific TCRs reportedly target regions of the variants that are unmutated. Repertoire sampling happened only post peak T cell response.

As concerns this clone: Its antigen is as yet unknown.

Second-dose recipients at about 4 or about 12 weeks were treated as one pooled group. In germline, CDR1 is MDHEN, CDR2 SYDVKM. There are 13 residues in the CDR3. The V end lost 7 bases, the J end lost 7 bases, and 11 bases lay between the germline ends. Repertoires were generated with immunoSEQ multiplex PCR, while TCRdb's copy carries only in-frame clones and drops some. The data show some 120,000 clones, roughly 90% seen once. The clonotype comes from an adult who received the AZD1222 COVID-19 vaccine. The starting material was peripheral blood, obtained 28 days after the second AZD1222 dose. V usage is TRBV28 and J usage is TRBJ1-6, with TRBD1 as a possible D gene (6 bases). CDR3 bases: TGTGCCAGCATGCAGGGGAGGAATTCACCCCTCCACTTT. Its protein is CASMQGRNSPLHF.